These T cell receptor beta chains were read from a single sample in a study of T cells after yellow fever vaccination. TCRdb reanalysed the 5' RACE reads using MiXCR and keeps one entry per CDR3 protein. The sample consists of about 320,000 distinct CDR3 sequences, 6.5% to 8.5% of them appearing once. This sample comprised PBMCs, obtained about 49 days after the first yellow fever vaccination. These receptors were obtained from a man aged 18-30 years who received the YFV17D yellow fever vaccine. Both conserved end residues are part of each CDR3. A D gene is named only where the DNA matches it firmly. A clone size is listed for some rows: how often the clone was seen (once, few, many), or a class if it is expanded.

D: -; J: TRBJ2-3; V: TRBV5-4; size: -; CDR3: CASTDAAGGSTDTQYF; DNA: TGTGCCAGCACCGACGCCGCCGGCGGTAGCACAGATACGCAGTATTTT
D: -; J: TRBJ1-3; V: TRBV5-1; size: many; CDR3: CASSLNGDRSSGNTIYF; DNA: TGCGCCAGCAGCTTGAATGGGGATCGCAGCTCTGGAAACACCATATATTTT
D: TRBD2; J: TRBJ2-3; V: TRBV7-8; size: -; CDR3: CASSEYTSGGGDTQYF; DNA: TGTGCCAGCAGCGAATATACTAGCGGGGGAGGGGATACGCAGTATTTT
D: TRBD2; J: TRBJ2-2; V: TRBV3-1; size: -; CDR3: CASSQASGATGELFF; DNA: TGTGCCAGCAGCCAAGCTAGCGGAGCCACCGGGGAGCTGTTTTTT
D: TRBD2; J: TRBJ2-5; V: TRBV3-1; size: many; CDR3: CASSQSGGGKETQYF; DNA: TGTGCCAGCAGCCAGAGCGGGGGAGGTAAAGAGACCCAGTACTTC
D: -; J: TRBJ1-5; V: TRBV7-9; size: few; CDR3: CASSSGQARNQPQHF; DNA: TGTGCCAGCAGCTCGGGACAAGCCCGCAATCAGCCCCAGCATTTT
D: -; J: TRBJ1-3; V: TRBV12-3/TRBV12-4; size: few; CDR3: CASSGLGIFSGNTIYF; DNA: TGTGCCAGCAGTGGACTTGGCATCTTCTCTGGAAACACCATATATTTT
D: TRBD1; J: TRBJ2-6; V: TRBV5-1; size: many; CDR3: CASSLTGGPGANVLTF; DNA: TGCGCCAGCAGTCTTACAGGGGGCCCTGGGGCCAACGTCCTGACTTTC
D: TRBD2; J: TRBJ2-2; V: TRBV7-8; size: few; CDR3: CASSKGLGGTGELFF; DNA: TGTGCCAGCAGCAAGGGACTAGGGGGAACCGGGGAGCTGTTTTTT
D: -; J: TRBJ2-1; V: TRBV11-2; size: few; CDR3: CASSLGAGYNEQFF; DNA: TGTGCCAGCAGCTTAGGAGCAGGGTACAATGAGCAGTTCTTC
D: TRBD1; J: TRBJ1-6; V: TRBV5-1; size: -; CDR3: CASSRWAKQGADSPLHF; DNA: TGCGCCAGCAGCCGGTGGGCCAAACAGGGGGCCGATTCACCCCTCCACTTT
D: TRBD1; J: TRBJ2-3; V: TRBV7-2; size: -; CDR3: CASSLKRGGYTDTQYF; DNA: TGTGCCAGCAGCTTGAAACGAGGGGGCTACACAGATACGCAGTATTTT
D: -; J: TRBJ2-2; V: TRBV11-2; size: -; CDR3: CASCSLGGGRGRPGELFF; DNA: TGTGCCAGCTGCTCGTTAGGGGGGGGGAGAGGGAGACCCGGGGAGCTGTTTTTT
D: -; J: TRBJ1-1; V: TRBV4-2; size: -; CDR3: CASSLQGWAANTEAFF; DNA: TGTGCCAGCAGCCTTCAAGGTTGGGCGGCCAACACTGAAGCTTTCTTT
D: -; J: TRBJ1-1; V: TRBV7-9; size: -; CDR3: CASSTRVGFTEAFF; DNA: TGTGCCAGCAGCACAAGGGTAGGGTTCACTGAAGCTTTCTTT
D: TRBD1; J: TRBJ2-7; V: TRBV6-5; size: -; CDR3: CASSYSGTGPYEQYF; DNA: TGTGCCAGCAGTTACTCGGGGACAGGGCCCTACGAGCAGTACTTC
D: TRBD2; J: TRBJ2-3; V: TRBV13; size: -; CDR3: CASSSPSGGSTDTQYF; DNA: TGTGCCAGCAGCTCCCCCAGCGGGGGTAGCACAGATACGCAGTATTTT
D: -; J: TRBJ2-3; V: TRBV5-4; size: -; CDR3: CASSAPFEGTDTQYF; DNA: TGTGCCAGCAGCGCTCCCTTCGAGGGCACAGATACGCAGTATTTT
D: -; J: TRBJ2-7; V: TRBV20-1; size: -; CDR3: CSARTQGYEQYF; DNA: TGCAGTGCTCGGACCCAGGGGTACGAGCAGTACTTC
D: -; J: TRBJ1-3; V: TRBV4-3; size: few; CDR3: CASSLARGSGNTIYF; DNA: TGCGCCAGCAGCCTAGCCAGGGGATCCGGAAACACCATATATTTT
D: TRBD2; J: TRBJ2-1; V: TRBV14; size: many; CDR3: CASSRPGGYNEQFF; DNA: TGTGCCAGCAGCCGACCGGGGGGCTACAATGAGCAGTTCTTC
D: TRBD1; J: TRBJ2-5; V: TRBV5-1; size: many; CDR3: CASSLGTGGQETQYF; DNA: TGTGCCAGCAGCTTAGGGACAGGGGGCCAAGAGACCCAGTACTTC
D: -; J: TRBJ2-2; V: TRBV9; size: -; CDR3: CASSATFRQVETGELFF; DNA: TGTGCCAGCAGCGCCACTTTTAGGCAGGTCGAGACCGGGGAGCTGTTTTTT
D: TRBD2; J: TRBJ2-1; V: TRBV4-1; size: -; CDR3: CASSQVAGGFSEQFF; DNA: TGCGCCAGCAGCCAAGTAGCGGGGGGATTTAGTGAGCAGTTCTTC
D: TRBD1; J: TRBJ2-3; V: TRBV14; size: few; CDR3: CASSQKRGLSTDTQYF; DNA: TGTGCCAGCAGCCAGAAGAGGGGGCTGAGTACAGATACGCAGTATTTT
D: -; J: TRBJ2-5; V: TRBV20-1; size: -; CDR3: CSGAWRAGETQYF; DNA: TGCAGTGGGGCCTGGCGAGCAGGAGAGACCCAGTACTTC
D: -; J: TRBJ1-4; V: TRBV4-2; size: many; CDR3: CASSQEGGLEKLFF; DNA: TGTGCCAGCAGCCAAGAAGGCGGCCTAGAAAAACTGTTTTTT
D: -; J: TRBJ2-5; V: TRBV7-9; size: many; CDR3: CASSLGGRAETQYF; DNA: TGTGCCAGCAGCTTAGGGGGCAGGGCTGAGACCCAGTACTTC
D: -; J: TRBJ2-1; V: TRBV20-1; size: -; CDR3: CCARGGRQSSYNEQFF; DNA: TGCTGTGCTAGGGGGGGGAGGCAGAGCTCCTACAATGAGCAGTTCTTC
D: TRBD2; J: TRBJ2-3; V: TRBV28; size: -; CDR3: CASSPGSSGAGGYF; DNA: TGTGCCAGCAGTCCCGGCTCTAGCGGGGCCGGGGGATATTTT
D: -; J: TRBJ2-2; V: TRBV5-1; size: few; CDR3: CASSLLGPGELFF; DNA: TGCGCCAGCAGCTTGCTCGGGCCCGGGGAGCTGTTTTTT
D: -; J: TRBJ2-7; V: TRBV10-3; size: many; CDR3: CATGLGRGDYEQYF; DNA: TGTGCCACCGGGTTGGGGCGCGGGGACTACGAGCAGTACTTC
D: TRBD1; J: TRBJ2-3; V: TRBV9; size: many; CDR3: CASSGGQVTDTQYF; DNA: TGTGCCAGCAGCGGGGGACAGGTCACAGATACGCAGTATTTT
D: TRBD2; J: TRBJ2-3; V: TRBV18; size: few; CDR3: CASSPFTSGSDTQYF; DNA: TGTGCCAGCTCACCATTTACTAGCGGCTCAGATACGCAGTATTTT
D: TRBD1; J: TRBJ1-5; V: TRBV12-3/TRBV12-4; size: -; CDR3: CASTLGQARRGNQPQHF; DNA: TGTGCCAGCACCCTCGGACAGGCGCGTAGGGGCAATCAGCCCCAGCATTTT
D: TRBD1; J: TRBJ2-1; V: TRBV7-6; size: -; CDR3: CASSSRTGPYNEQFF; DNA: TGTGCCAGCAGCTCCCGGACAGGGCCCTACAATGAGCAGTTCTTC
D: -; J: TRBJ2-7; V: TRBV6-2/TRBV6-3; size: few; CDR3: CASRPVGLGLVQAEQYF; DNA: TGTGCCAGCAGACCTGTCGGATTGGGGTTAGTTCAAGCCGAGCAGTACTTC
D: -; J: TRBJ2-7; V: TRBV5-1; size: few; CDR3: CASSNAGTEEQYF; DNA: TGCGCCAGCAGCAATGCCGGGACCGAGGAGCAGTACTTC
D: -; J: TRBJ2-3; V: TRBV5-1; size: many; CDR3: CASSITGTPLDTQYF; DNA: TGCGCCAGCAGCATAACCGGGACGCCATTAGATACGCAGTATTTT
D: TRBD2; J: TRBJ2-1; V: TRBV3-1; size: -; CDR3: CASSQRAGWYNEQFF; DNA: TGTGCCAGCAGCCAACGAGCGGGGTGGTACAATGAGCAGTTCTTC
D: -; J: TRBJ1-6; V: TRBV7-9; size: -; CDR3: CASSTPGNTYSPLHF; DNA: TGTGCCAGCAGCACGCCGGGAAATACCTATTCACCCCTCCACTTT
D: -; J: TRBJ2-7; V: TRBV5-6; size: few; CDR3: CASSLRGAYEQYF; DNA: TGTGCCAGCAGCTTGAGGGGAGCCTACGAGCAGTACTTC